This T cell receptor (beta chain) was identified in a study of T cell responses to AZD1222 COVID-19 vaccine. As for the study in general: Pooling covered second doses at about 4 or about 12 weeks.

Germline loops: CDR1 SGHVS, CDR2 FNYEAQ. V was cut by 2 bases and J by 3 bases, with 10 bases left in between. CDR3 length: 15 amino acids. As regards this clone: Its specificity is unknown.

The study, taken as a whole, reports: Vaccine-associated CD4 TCRs spanned spike, dominant at 160-218 and 743-854. Females outnumbered males among donors, who were mostly white British; clonal diversity was possibly underestimated.

The method was immunoSEQ multiplex PCR; TCRdb's version includes in-frame clones alone and lacks a portion of them. The profile shows more than 110,000 clones, approximately 90% of them singletons. The rearrangement uses TRBV7-6 and TRBJ1-4; D is perhaps TRBD1 (6 bases). The sequence came from an adult in good health. The sample was peripheral blood, taken on day 0 of AZD1222 vaccination. The CDR3 is CASSLSQGPNEKLFF. The CDR3 coding sequence is TGTGCCAGCAGCTTATCCCAGGGGCCTAATGAAAAACTGTTTTTT.